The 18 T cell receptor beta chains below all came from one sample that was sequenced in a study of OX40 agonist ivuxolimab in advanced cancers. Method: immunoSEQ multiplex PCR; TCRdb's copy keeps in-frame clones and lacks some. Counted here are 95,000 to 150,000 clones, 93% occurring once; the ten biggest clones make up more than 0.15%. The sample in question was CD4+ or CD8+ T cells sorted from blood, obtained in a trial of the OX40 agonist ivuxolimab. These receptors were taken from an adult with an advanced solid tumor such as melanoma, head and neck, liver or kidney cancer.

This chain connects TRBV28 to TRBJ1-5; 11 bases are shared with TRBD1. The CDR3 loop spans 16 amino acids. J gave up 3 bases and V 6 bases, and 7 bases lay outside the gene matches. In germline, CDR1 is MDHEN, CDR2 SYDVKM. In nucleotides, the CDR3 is TGTGCCAGCAGACCCGCGGGACAGGGGGACAATCAGCCCCAGCATTTT. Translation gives CASRPAGQGDNQPQHF.

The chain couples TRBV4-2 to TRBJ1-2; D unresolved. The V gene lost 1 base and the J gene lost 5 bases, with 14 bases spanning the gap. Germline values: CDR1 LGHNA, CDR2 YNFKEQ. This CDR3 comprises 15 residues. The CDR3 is CASSQAGLEAYGYTF. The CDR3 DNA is TGTGCCAGCAGCCAAGCCGGACTGGAGGCTTATGGCTACACCTTC.

CDR3 residues: CASSLVGRGGISYEQYF. Here the CDR3 DNA reads TGTGCCAGCAGCTTAGTAGGTCGGGGAGGGATCTCCTACGAGCAGTACTTC. The chain recombines TRBV7-2 with TRBJ2-7; 7 bases map to TRBD2. The V gene's germline CDR1 is SGHTA and CDR2 FQGNSA. The V and J ends lost 1 base and 0 bases, in that order; junction bases with no gene match: 9. This CDR3 spans 17 amino acids.

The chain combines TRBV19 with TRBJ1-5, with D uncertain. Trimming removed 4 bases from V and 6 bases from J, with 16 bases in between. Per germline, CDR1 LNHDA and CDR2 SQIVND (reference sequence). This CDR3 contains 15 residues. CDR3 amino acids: CASSTLGESGQPQHF. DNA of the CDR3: TGTGCCAGTAGTACCCTCGGGGAGTCAGGTCAGCCCCAGCATTTT.

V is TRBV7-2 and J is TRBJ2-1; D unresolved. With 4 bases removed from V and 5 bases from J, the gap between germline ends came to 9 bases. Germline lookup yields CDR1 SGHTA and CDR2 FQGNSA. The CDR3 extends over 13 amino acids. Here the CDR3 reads CASSSSRNNEQFF. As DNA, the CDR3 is TGTGCCAGCAGCTCCTCTAGAAACAATGAGCAGTTCTTC.

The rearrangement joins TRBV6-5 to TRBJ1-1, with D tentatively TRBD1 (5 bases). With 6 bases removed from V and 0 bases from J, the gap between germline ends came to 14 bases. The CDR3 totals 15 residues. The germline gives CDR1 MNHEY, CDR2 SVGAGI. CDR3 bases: TGTGCCAGCAGAGCGGGACTATCCATGAACACTGAAGCTTTCTTT. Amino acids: CASRAGLSMNTEAFF.

CDR3 protein: CASVQGRSPLHF. CDR3 in DNA: TGTGCCAGCGTTCAGGGTCGGTCACCCCTCCACTTT. This rearrangement joins TRBV6-6 to TRBJ1-6; a possible D gene is TRBD1 (5 bases). The CDR3 spans 12 residues. CDR1 is MNHNY and CDR2 is SVGAGI in the germline V gene (reference sequence). Trimming took off 8 bases at V and 10 bases at J, with 12 bases between the two ends.

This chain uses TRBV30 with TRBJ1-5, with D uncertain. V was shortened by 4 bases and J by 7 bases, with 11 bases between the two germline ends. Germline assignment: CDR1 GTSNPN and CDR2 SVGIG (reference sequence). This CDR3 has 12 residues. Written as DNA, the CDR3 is TGTGCCTGGACCAACGGTCCACAGCCCCAGCATTTT. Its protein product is CAWTNGPQPQHF. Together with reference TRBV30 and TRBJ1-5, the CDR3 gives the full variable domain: SQTIHQWPATLVQPVGSPLSLECTVEGTSNPNLYWYRQAAGRGLQLLFYSVGIGQISSEVPQNLSASRPQDRQFILSSKKLLLSDSGFYLCAWTNGPQPQHFGDGTRLSIL.

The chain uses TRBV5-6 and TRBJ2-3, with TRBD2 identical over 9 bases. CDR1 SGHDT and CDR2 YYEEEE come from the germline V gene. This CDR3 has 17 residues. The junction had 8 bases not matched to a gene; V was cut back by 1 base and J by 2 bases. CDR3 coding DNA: TGTGCCAGCAGCTTGCGTACGGGACTAGCCCTCACAGATACGCAGTATTTT. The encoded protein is CASSLRTGLALTDTQYF.

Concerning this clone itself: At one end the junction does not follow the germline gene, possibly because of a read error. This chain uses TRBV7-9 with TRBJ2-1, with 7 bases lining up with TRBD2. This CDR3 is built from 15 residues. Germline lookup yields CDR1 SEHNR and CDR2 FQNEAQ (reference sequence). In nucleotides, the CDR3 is TGTGTCAGCAGCTTGAGCGGGACCATCTACAATGAGCAGTTCTTC. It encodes CVSSLSGTIYNEQFF. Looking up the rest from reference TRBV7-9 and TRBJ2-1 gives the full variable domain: DTGVSQNPRHKITKRGQNVTFRCDPISEHNRLYWYRQTLGQGPEFLTYFQNEAQLEKSRLLSDRFSAERPKGSFSTLEIQRTEQGDSAMYLCVSSLSGTIYNEQFFGPGTRLTVL.

CDR3 DNA sequence: TGTGCCAGCAGCTTAGGTGGTACTATGAACACCGGGGAGCTGTTTTTT. Translated, it gives CASSLGGTMNTGELFF. V gene TRBV7-8 combines with J gene TRBJ2-2; no clear D. The CDR3 has 16 residues. V lost 1 base, J lost 1 base, and 10 bases lay in between. The germline CDR1 and CDR2 sequences are SGHVS and FQNEAQ.

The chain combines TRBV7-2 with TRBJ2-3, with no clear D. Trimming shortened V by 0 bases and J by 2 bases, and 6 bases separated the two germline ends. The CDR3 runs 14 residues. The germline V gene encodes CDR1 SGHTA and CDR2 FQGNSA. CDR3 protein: CASSLAGLTDTQYF. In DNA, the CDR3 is TGTGCCAGCAGCTTAGCGGGCCTCACAGATACGCAGTATTTT.

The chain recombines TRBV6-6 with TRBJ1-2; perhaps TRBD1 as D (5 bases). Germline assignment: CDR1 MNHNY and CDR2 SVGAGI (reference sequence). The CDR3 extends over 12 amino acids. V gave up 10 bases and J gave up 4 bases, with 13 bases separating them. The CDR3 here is CATGTGTYGYTF. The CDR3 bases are TGTGCCACCGGGACTGGGACCTATGGCTACACCTTC.

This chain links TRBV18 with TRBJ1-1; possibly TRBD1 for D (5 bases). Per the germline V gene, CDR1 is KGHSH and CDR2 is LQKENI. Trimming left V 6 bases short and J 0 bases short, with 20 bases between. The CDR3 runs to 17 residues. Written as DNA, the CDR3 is TGTGCCAGCTCCCGCCGGGGACCCAAGGAGGTGAACACTGAAGCTTTCTTT. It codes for CASSRRGPKEVNTEAFF.

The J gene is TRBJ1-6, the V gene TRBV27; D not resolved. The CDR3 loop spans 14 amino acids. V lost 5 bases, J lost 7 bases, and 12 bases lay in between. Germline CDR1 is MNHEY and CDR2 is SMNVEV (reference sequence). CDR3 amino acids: CASSPPGRNSPLHF. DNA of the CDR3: TGTGCCAGCAGTCCCCCGGGCCGGAATTCACCCCTCCACTTT.

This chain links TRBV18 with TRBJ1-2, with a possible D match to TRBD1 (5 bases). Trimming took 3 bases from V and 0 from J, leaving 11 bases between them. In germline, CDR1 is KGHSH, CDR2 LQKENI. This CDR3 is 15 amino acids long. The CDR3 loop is CASSPTGAANYGYTF. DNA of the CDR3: TGTGCCAGCTCACCGACTGGGGCGGCTAACTATGGCTACACCTTC.

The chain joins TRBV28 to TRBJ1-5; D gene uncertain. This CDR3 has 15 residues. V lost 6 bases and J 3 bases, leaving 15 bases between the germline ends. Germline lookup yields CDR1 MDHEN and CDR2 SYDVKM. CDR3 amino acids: CASSPPPGHNQPQHF. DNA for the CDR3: TGTGCCAGCAGCCCCCCCCCGGGTCACAATCAGCCCCAGCATTTT.

CDR3 in amino acids: CASNPGLAGPTDTQYF. The CDR3 coding sequence is TGTGCCAGTAACCCGGGACTAGCGGGACCGACAGATACGCAGTATTTT. This sequence joins TRBV19 and TRBJ2-3; 13 nucleotides match TRBD2. CDR3 length: 16 residues. Looked up from germline, CDR1 is LNHDA and CDR2 is SQIVND (reference sequence). The V gene end was trimmed by 7 bases and the J gene end by 3 bases; junction bases not matched to a gene: 7.